This T cell receptor (beta chain) was retrieved from a study of blood T cell repertoires in COVID-19. Study background: Acute-phase and convalescent COVID-19 samples originated in the United States, Italy and Spain.

Per the germline V gene, CDR1 is MNHEY and CDR2 is SMNVEV (reference sequence). V dropped 5 bases and J dropped 9 bases, with 13 bases sitting between them. The CDR3 contains 12 residues. This clone came up a few times. Profiled with immunoSEQ multiplex PCR; TCRdb holds only in-frame clones, not every one. Found here are around 370,000 clones, around 90% of them singletons; the top ten hold 6.5%. V and J are TRBV27 and TRBJ1-1, with D possibly being TRBD1 (6 bases). This clonotype was sampled from a man between 18 and 29 years old with active or convalescent COVID-19. The specimen sequenced was peripheral blood. CDR3 amino acids: CASSGQYPQAFF. The CDR3 DNA reads as TGTGCCAGCAGTGGACAGTACCCCCAAGCTTTCTTT.